The present TCR beta chain was sequenced within a study of T cell responses to AZD1222 COVID-19 vaccine. The table came from immunoSEQ multiplex PCR; TCRdb's copy has only in-frame clones and leaves some out. The sample records 150,000 to 200,000 clones, around 94% being singletons. About this clone: Its matching antigen is unknown.

Deletions cut 5 bases from V and 6 bases from J, with 14 bases between. Germline CDR1 is LGHNT and CDR2 is FRNRAP. This CDR3 has 13 residues. Study-wide results and limits: Females outnumbered males among donors, who were mostly white British; clonal diversity was possibly underestimated.

Sequences were derived from peripheral blood, sampled 28 days after the second AZD1222 dose. This clonotype was sampled from an adult who received the AZD1222 COVID-19 vaccine. The rearrangement uses TRBV12-5 and TRBJ2-7, with a weak D call TRBD1 (6 bases). For the CDR3, the DNA is TGTGCTAGTGGTCCCGGGACAAGGACCGAGCAGTACTTC. Protein product: CASGPGTRTEQYF.